These 9 T cell receptor beta chains originate from one sample sequenced in a study of T cell responses to AZD1222 COVID-19 vaccine. Produced via immunoSEQ multiplex PCR; TCRdb's table is partial and in-frame only. The sample has more than 95,000 clones, about 82% seen once. This material consisted of peripheral blood, taken 28 days after the second AZD1222 dose. Every receptor here comes from an adult who received the AZD1222 COVID-19 vaccine.

The chain employs TRBV6-5 and TRBJ2-7; 9 bases match TRBD2. Germline CDR1 MNHEY, CDR2 SVGAGI. CDR3 length: 14 amino acids. V was clipped by 4 bases and J by 4 bases; unmatched bases: 5. CDR3 sequence reads: CASSWETSGYEQYF. As DNA, the CDR3 is TGTGCCAGCAGTTGGGAGACTAGCGGTTACGAGCAGTACTTC.

V is TRBV5-4 and J is TRBJ2-3, with D tentatively TRBD1 or TRBD2 (5 bases each). The CDR3 runs 15 residues. Germline V gene data show CDR1 as SGHNT and CDR2 as YYREEE (reference sequence). The V end lost 0 bases, the J end lost 2 bases, and 10 bases lay between the germline ends. CDR3 sequence reads: CASSLALGTTDTQYF. The CDR3 bases are TGTGCCAGCAGCTTGGCCCTAGGGACCACAGATACGCAGTATTTT.

The chain combines TRBV7-8 with TRBJ1-4; the match to TRBD1 covers 8 bases. Per germline, CDR1 SGHVS and CDR2 FQNEAQ. This CDR3 is 15 amino acids long. Trimming took 5 bases from V and 4 from J; bases not matched to a gene: 6. The CDR3 DNA follows: TGTGCCAGCAGCCGATCAACAGGGGGTAATGAAAAACTGTTTTTT. Encoded protein: CASSRSTGGNEKLFF.

The rearrangement uses TRBV6-6 and TRBJ1-2, with TRBD1 identical over 7 bases. The V gene's germline CDR1 is MNHNY and CDR2 SVGAGI (reference sequence). This CDR3 spans 16 amino acids. The junction had 10 bases not matched to a gene; V was cut back by 3 bases and J by 3 bases. The CDR3, as DNA: TGTGCCAGCAGTTATCCCCCAGGACAGGACCACTATGGCTACACCTTC. Translating gives CASSYPPGQDHYGYTF.

V gene TRBV7-2 combines with J gene TRBJ1-1, with D unresolved. The CDR3 spans 17 residues. Looked up from germline, CDR1 is SGHTA and CDR2 is FQGNSA. V lost 2 bases and J 0 bases, leaving 16 bases between the germline ends. The CDR3 loop is CASSLRRRGTVNTEAFF. The DNA of the CDR3 is TGTGCCAGCAGCTTAAGGCGAAGAGGAACAGTGAACACTGAAGCTTTCTTT.

This chain joins TRBV12-5 and TRBJ1-5, with unresolved D. CDR3 length: 13 amino acids. The V gene lost 5 bases and the J gene lost 1 base, with 6 bases spanning the gap. Germline V gene data show CDR1 as LGHNT and CDR2 as FRNRAP. The CDR3 region is CASGLDSNQPQHF. CDR3 nucleotides: TGTGCTAGTGGTCTAGACAGCAATCAGCCCCAGCATTTT.

The chain couples TRBV6-5 to TRBJ1-2; a weak D match, TRBD1 (6 bases). CDR3 size: 13 residues. In germline, CDR1 is MNHEY, CDR2 SVGAGI. The V and J ends lost 5 bases and 3 bases respectively, with 10 bases between them. Here the CDR3 DNA reads TGTGCCAGCAGTCCGGGGACACACTATGGCTACACCTTC. Translation: CASSPGTHYGYTF.

This chain joins TRBV4-3 and TRBJ2-6, with D tentatively TRBD1 or TRBD2 (5 bases each). CDR1 and CDR2 from the germline V gene are LGHNA and YSLEER. V lost 3 bases and J lost 4, with 13 bases in between. CDR3 length: 16 amino acids. The CDR3 nucleotides are TGCGCCAGCAGCCACGAGGGGTTCGCCGGGGCCAACGTCCTGACTTTC. This sequence encodes CASSHEGFAGANVLTF.

This clone was seen at least ten times. This chain joins TRBV7-2 and TRBJ1-2; possibly TRBD1 for D (6 bases). The CDR3 has 14 residues. Trimming pared 5 bases from V and 8 bases from J, leaving 18 bases between. Germline CDR1 reads SGHTA; CDR2 reads FQGNSA. The CDR3 region has the DNA TGTGCCAGCAGCAAGGGGACACGCATTCAGGGCTACACCTTC. Translating gives CASSKGTRIQGYTF.